The rows below give T cell receptor beta chains drawn from one sample of a study of response to subunit inactivated influenza vaccine. TCRdb re-called the RT-PCR reads through MiXCR, storing one row per CDR3 protein. Of hundreds of thousands of distinct CDR3 sequences listed, approximately 17% are singletons. Source: PBMCs from blood, taken 4 to 6 days after vaccination. The receptors originated from a man between 45 and 60 years old who received an inactivated influenza vaccine. CDR3s include the opening cysteine and the closing phenylalanine or tryptophan.

v_call	j_call	cdr3_aa
TRBV6-5	TRBJ2-2	CASSYTSTNTGELFF
TRBV12-3/TRBV12-4	TRBJ1-4	CASSGDRANEKLFF
TRBV7-2	TRBJ2-1	CASSLAQGMINEQFF
TRBV29-1	TRBJ2-5	CSVESSYSQETQYF
TRBV20-1	TRBJ1-5	CSARETADQPQHF
TRBV30	TRBJ2-1	CAWNPYDLYNEQFF
TRBV20-1	TRBJ1-1	CSATSGGGRFTEAFF
TRBV7-2	TRBJ2-3	CASSLTGSGDTQYF
TRBV11-2	TRBJ2-7	CASSLAGEVNEQYF
TRBV29-1	TRBJ2-3	CSVRAGGRDTQYF
TRBV12-2	TRBJ1-5	CASRPCREDFSQPQHF
TRBV2	TRBJ2-1	CASSGGQGARDEQFF
TRBV12-3/TRBV12-4	TRBJ2-7	CASSPGTVPYEQYF
TRBV28	TRBJ2-7	CASSYGDGAYEQYF
TRBV5-1	TRBJ2-1	CASSPGVTPYNEQFF
TRBV12-3/TRBV12-4	TRBJ1-6	CASSYRDRNSPLHF
TRBV5-5	TRBJ2-7	CASSLVAGRAYEQYF
TRBV7-2	TRBJ1-3	CASSLDSGGGNTIYF
TRBV7-9	TRBJ1-3	CASTGTGSGNTIYF
TRBV10-3	TRBJ1-3	CAIGGQQGGNTIYF
TRBV11-2	TRBJ2-3	CASSPWTSGKPLESTQYF
TRBV6-2/TRBV6-3	TRBJ2-7	CASRLDNYEQYF
TRBV18	TRBJ2-2	CASSPRQATGELFF
TRBV6-2/TRBV6-3	TRBJ2-7	CASRGGLAPYYEQYF
TRBV24-1	TRBJ2-1	CATSDLQSNEQFF
TRBV9	TRBJ2-3	CASSVGGHPTSGDTQYF
TRBV12-3/TRBV12-4	TRBJ1-5	CASAFTGHQPQHF
TRBV12-3/TRBV12-4	TRBJ1-5	CASSTNAQGQPQHF
TRBV7-7	TRBJ2-3	CASSEIRGDTQYF
TRBV7-6	TRBJ2-1	CASSFVSGLGEQFF
TRBV5-1	TRBJ2-7	CASSSKGQGIEQYF
TRBV14	TRBJ2-7	CASSKQTGYSREQYF
TRBV28	TRBJ2-7	CASSLWGAEQYF
TRBV20-1	TRBJ2-3	CSATPSSKRGGGADTQYF
TRBV20-1	TRBJ2-7	CSAETASGFFEQYF
TRBV7-2	TRBJ2-5	CASSLFLRGEETQYF
TRBV7-9	TRBJ2-3	CASSPRSSGSADTQYF
TRBV20-1	TRBJ1-5	CSATRDGGNQPQHF
TRBV5-1	TRBJ1-2	CASSPETEGRVYGYTF
TRBV15	TRBJ2-1	CATSGRRTESAGGDNEQFF
TRBV24-1	TRBJ2-7	CATSDGTLFGEQYF
TRBV6-2/TRBV6-3	TRBJ2-7	CASSWGQGVYEQYF
TRBV15	TRBJ1-1	CATSRDYGATEAFF
TRBV24-1	TRBJ2-1	CATSATGLVYNEQFF
TRBV2	TRBJ2-7	CASSEETSGLTSYEQYF
TRBV21-1	TRBJ2-7	CASSKVRASSGRTGEQYF
TRBV5-6	TRBJ2-7	CASSSGVGVLVEQYF
TRBV2	TRBJ2-7	CASRPGSGAYEQYF
TRBV7-2	TRBJ2-2	CASTRQGGTGELFF
TRBV4-2	TRBJ2-1	CASSQSTGGLSNEQFF
TRBV28	TRBJ2-1	CASRETGNTYYNEQFF
TRBV12-3/TRBV12-4	TRBJ2-5	CASSLSRTQYF
TRBV6-5	TRBJ2-3	CASSYMFSTGTDTQYF
TRBV12-3/TRBV12-4	TRBJ2-1	CASSLASPNYNEQFF
TRBV7-9	TRBJ1-1	CASSPPRGGTEAFF
TRBV20-1	TRBJ1-1	CSVYGGNTEAFF
TRBV12-3/TRBV12-4	TRBJ2-7	CASSFGSFTYEQYF
TRBV24-1	TRBJ2-1	CATSRRDRGSYEQFF